This section outlines one T cell receptor beta chain sequence together with its context. Its antigen is undetermined. In all sorted populations, purity surpassed 95%. The length of the CDR3 is 12 residues. CDR1 GTSNPN and CDR2 SVGIG come from the germline V gene (reference sequence). The data derive from a study of beta chain features in type 1 diabetes. Across the whole study: When patients were set against healthy donors, age, gender and cell yields were similar.

General study points: Type 1 diabetes patients had TCRB CDR3s that were shorter (moderately but significantly so) in all four CD4+ subsets.

Sequencing targeted expressed TCRB transcripts, as all isolated RNA had been reverse transcribed. Sequencing was performed with immunoSEQ multiplex PCR; in TCRdb, only in-frame clones are kept and a portion is missing. The sample lists tens of thousands of clones; roughly 31% were seen once. Sequenced: stem cell memory CD4+ T cells from blood. The J gene is TRBJ2-5, the V gene TRBV30; TRBD1 matches at 8 bases. The J call may be incorrect, as the DNA end agrees better with TRBJ2-7. The TCR originated in a woman aged 18-30 years in good health. The CDR3 DNA reads as TGTGCCTACTCCGGACAGGGCTACGAGCAGTACTTC. Amino acid sequence: CAYSGQGYEQYF.